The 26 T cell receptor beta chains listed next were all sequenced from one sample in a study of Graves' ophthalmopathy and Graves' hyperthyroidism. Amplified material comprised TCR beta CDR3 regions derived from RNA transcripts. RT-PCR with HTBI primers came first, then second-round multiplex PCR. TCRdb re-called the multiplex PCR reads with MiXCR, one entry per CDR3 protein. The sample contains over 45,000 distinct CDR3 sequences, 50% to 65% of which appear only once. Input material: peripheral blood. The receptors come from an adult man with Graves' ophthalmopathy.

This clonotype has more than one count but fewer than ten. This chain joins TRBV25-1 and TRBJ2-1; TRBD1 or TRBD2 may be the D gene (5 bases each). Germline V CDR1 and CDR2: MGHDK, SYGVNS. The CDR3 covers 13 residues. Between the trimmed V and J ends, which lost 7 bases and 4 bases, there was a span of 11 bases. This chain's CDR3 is CASTGAGYNEQFF. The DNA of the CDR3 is TGTGCCAGCACCGGGGCTGGTTACAATGAGCAGTTCTTC. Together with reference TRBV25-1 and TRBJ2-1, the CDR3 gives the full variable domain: EADIYQTPRYLVIGTGKKITLECSQTMGHDKMYWYQQDPGMELHLIHYSYGVNSTEKGDLSSESTVSRIRTEHFPLTLESARPSHTSQYLCASTGAGYNEQFFGPGTRLTVL.

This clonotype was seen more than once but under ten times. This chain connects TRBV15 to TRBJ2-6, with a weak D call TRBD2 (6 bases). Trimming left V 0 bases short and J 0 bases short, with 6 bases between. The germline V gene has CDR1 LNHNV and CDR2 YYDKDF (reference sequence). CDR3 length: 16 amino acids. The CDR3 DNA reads TGTGCCACCAGCAGAGAGGGGGGCTCTGGGGCCAACGTCCTGACTTTC. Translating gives CATSREGGSGANVLTF.

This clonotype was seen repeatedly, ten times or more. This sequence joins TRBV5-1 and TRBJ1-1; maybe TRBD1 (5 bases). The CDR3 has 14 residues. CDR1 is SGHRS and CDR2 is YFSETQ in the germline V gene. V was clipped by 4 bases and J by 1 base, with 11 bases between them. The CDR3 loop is CASSNKQGNTEAFF. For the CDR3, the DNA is TGCGCCAGCAGCAACAAGCAGGGGAACACTGAAGCTTTCTTT.

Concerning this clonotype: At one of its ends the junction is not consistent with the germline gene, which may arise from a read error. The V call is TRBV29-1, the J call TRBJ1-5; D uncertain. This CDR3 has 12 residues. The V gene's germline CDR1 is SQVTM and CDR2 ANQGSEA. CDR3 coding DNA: TGCAGCGTTCAAGAGGGCAATCGGCCCCAGCATTTT. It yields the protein CSVQEGNRPQHF.

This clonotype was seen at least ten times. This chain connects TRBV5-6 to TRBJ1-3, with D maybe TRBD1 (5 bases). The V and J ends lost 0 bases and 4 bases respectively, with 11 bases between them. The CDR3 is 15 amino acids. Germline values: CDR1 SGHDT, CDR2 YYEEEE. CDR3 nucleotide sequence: TGTGCCAGCAGCTTGGGGGGCCGGCGGGGAAACACCATATATTTT. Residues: CASSLGGRRGNTIYF.

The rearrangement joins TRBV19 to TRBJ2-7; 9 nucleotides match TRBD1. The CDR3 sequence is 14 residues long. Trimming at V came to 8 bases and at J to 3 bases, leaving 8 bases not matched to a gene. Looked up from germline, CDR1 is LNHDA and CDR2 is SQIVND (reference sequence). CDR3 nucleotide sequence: TGTGCCAGTGGACGGACAGGGGCAGTCTACGAGCAGTACTTC. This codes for CASGRTGAVYEQYF. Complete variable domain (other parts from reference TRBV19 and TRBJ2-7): DGGITQSPKYLFRKEGQNVTLSCEQNLNHDAMYWYRQDPGQGLRLIYYSQIVNDFQKGDIAEGYSVSREKKESFPLTVTSAQKNPTAFYLCASGRTGAVYEQYFGPGTRLTVT.

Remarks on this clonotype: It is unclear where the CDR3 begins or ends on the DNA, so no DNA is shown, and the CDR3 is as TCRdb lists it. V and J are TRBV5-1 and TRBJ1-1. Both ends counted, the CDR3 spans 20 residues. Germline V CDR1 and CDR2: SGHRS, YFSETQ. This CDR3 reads CASSLGHYGYTFGSGTEAFF.

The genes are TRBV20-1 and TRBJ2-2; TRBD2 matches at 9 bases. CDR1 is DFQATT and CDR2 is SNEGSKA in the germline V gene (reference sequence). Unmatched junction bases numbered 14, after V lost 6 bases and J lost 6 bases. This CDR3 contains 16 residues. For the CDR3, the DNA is TGCAGTGCCCCTCTGGCGGGAGGGCCCTCAGCCGGGGAGCTGTTTTTT. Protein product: CSAPLAGGPSAGELFF.

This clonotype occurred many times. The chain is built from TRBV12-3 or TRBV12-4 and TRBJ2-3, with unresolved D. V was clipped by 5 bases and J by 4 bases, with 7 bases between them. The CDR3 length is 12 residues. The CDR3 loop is CASSRRPDTQYF. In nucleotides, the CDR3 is TGTGCCAGCAGTCGACGGCCAGATACGCAGTATTTT.

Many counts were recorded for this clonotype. The CDR3 DNA follows: TGTGCCAGCAGCTACTCGACTCCGAACACCGGGGAGCTGTTTTTT. Translating it yields CASSYSTPNTGELFF. The rearrangement uses TRBV2 and TRBJ2-2; no firm D call. Germline V gene lookup returns CDR1 SNHLY and CDR2 FYNNEI. The CDR3 runs 15 residues. With 6 bases removed from V and 0 bases from J, the gap between germline ends came to 11 bases.

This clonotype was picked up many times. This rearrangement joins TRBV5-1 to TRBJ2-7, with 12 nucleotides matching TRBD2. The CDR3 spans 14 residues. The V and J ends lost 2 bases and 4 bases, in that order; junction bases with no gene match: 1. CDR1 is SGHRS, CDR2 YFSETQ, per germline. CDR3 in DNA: TGCGCCAGCAGCTTCGGACTAGCGGGGTACGAGCAGTACTTC. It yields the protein CASSFGLAGYEQYF.

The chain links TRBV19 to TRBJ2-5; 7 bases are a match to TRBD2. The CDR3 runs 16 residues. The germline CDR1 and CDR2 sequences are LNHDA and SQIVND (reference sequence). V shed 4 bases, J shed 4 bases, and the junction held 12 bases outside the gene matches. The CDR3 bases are TGTGCCAGTAGTAGCCTCGGGACTACCCAAGGAGAGACCCAGTACTTC. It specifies CASSSLGTTQGETQYF.

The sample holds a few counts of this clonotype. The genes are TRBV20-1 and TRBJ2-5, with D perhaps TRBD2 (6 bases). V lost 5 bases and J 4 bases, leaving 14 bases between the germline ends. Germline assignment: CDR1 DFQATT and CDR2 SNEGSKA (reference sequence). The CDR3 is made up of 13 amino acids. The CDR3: CSADPGTGETQYF. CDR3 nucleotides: TGCAGTGCTGACCCCGGGACTGGAGAGACCCAGTACTTC.

CDR3 sequence (DNA): TGTGCCAGCAGCCTGGGCGACGGGAGGACCAACAATGAGCAGTTCTTC. As protein: CASSLGDGRTNNEQFF. The chain recombines TRBV5-5 with TRBJ2-1; TRBD2 matches at 7 bases. Germline assignment: CDR1 SGHKS and CDR2 YYEKEE (reference sequence). The V gene end was trimmed by 4 bases and the J gene end by 5 bases; junction bases not matched to a gene: 12. This CDR3 spans 16 amino acids.

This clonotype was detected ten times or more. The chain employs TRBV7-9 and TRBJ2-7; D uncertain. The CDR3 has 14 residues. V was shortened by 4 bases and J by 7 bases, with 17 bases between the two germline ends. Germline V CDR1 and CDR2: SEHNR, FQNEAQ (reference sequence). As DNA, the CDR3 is TGTGCCAGCAGCTCACTTTCGGGCCGGCGGGAGCAGTACTTC. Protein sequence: CASSSLSGRREQYF.

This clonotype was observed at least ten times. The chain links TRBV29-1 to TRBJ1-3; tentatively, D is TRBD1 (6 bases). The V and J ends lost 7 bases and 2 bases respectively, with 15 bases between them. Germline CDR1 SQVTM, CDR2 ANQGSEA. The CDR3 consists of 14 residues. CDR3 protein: CSGKGPGAGNTIYF. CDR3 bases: TGCAGCGGGAAGGGTCCAGGGGCTGGAAACACCATATATTTT.

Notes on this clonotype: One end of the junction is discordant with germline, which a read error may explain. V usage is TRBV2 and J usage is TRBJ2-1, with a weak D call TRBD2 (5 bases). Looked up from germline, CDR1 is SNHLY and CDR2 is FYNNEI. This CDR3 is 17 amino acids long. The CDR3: CASSYSRAKPIYNVQFF. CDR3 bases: TGTGCCAGCAGTTACTCGCGGGCCAAACCAATCTACAATGTGCAGTTCTTC.

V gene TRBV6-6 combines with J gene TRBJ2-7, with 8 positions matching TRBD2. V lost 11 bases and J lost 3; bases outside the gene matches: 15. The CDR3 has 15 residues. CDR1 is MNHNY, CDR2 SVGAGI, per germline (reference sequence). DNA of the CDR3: TGTGCCGGCGGTTACGTGACTAGCGAACACTACGAGCAGTACTTC. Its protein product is CAGGYVTSEHYEQYF.

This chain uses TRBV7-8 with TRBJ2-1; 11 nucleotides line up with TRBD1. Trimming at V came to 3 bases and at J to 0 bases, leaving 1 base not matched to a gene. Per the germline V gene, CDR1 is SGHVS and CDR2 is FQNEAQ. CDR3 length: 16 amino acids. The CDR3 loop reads CASSFGTGGSYNEQFF. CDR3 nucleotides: TGTGCCAGCAGCTTTGGGACAGGGGGCTCCTACAATGAGCAGTTCTTC.

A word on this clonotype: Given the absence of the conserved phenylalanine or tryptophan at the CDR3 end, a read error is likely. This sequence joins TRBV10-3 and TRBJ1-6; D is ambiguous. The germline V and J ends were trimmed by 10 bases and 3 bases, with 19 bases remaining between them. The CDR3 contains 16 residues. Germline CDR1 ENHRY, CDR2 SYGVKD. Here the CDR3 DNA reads TGTGCCAGCAGCTACGCGGCAGCCAACTATAATTCACCCCTCCACCTT. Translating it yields CASSYAAANYNSPLHL.

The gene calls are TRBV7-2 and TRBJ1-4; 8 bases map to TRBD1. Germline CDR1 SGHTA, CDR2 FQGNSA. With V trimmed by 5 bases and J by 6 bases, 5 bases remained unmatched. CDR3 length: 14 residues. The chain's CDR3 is CASSLRTGYEKLFF. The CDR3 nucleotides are TGTGCCAGCAGCCTAAGGACAGGGTATGAAAAACTGTTTTTT.

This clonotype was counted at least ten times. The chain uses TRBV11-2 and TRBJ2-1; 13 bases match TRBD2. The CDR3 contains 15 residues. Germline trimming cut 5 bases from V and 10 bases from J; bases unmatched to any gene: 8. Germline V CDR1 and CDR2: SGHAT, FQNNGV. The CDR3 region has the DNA TGTGCCAGCAGCCCGATGACTAGCGGGGGGTGGGAGCAGTTCTTC. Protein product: CASSPMTSGGWEQFF.

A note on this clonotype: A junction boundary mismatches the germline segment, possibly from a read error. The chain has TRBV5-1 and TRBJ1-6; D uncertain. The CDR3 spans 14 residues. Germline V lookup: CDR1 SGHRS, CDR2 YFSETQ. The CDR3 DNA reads TGCGCCAGCAGCCGCGCCGGGTATAGTTCACCCCTCCACTTC. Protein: CASSRAGYSSPLHF. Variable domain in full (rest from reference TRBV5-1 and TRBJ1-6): KAGVTQTPRYLIKTRGQQVTLSCSPISGHRSVSWYQQTPGQGLQFLFEYFSETQRNKGNFPGRFSGRQFSNSRSEMNVSTLELGDSALYLCASSRAGYSSPLHFGNGTRLTVT.

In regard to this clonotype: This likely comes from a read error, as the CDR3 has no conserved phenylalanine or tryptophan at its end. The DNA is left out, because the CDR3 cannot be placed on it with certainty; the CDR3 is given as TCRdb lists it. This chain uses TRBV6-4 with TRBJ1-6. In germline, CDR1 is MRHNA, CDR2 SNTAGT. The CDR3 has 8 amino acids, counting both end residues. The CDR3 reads CASSVQGG.

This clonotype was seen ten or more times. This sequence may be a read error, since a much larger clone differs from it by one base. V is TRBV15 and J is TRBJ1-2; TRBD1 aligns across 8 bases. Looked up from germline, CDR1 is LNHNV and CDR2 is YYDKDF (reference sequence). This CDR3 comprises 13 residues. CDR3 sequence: CVTSRARTGSYTF. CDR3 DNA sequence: TGTGTCACCAGCAGAGCCCGGACAGGGAGCTACACCTTC.

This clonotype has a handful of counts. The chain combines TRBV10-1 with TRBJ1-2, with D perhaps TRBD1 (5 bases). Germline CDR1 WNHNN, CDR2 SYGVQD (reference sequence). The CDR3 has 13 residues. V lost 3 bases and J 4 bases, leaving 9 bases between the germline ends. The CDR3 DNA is TGCGCCAGCAGTGAAGAGGGGAGCTATGGCTACACCTTC. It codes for CASSEEGSYGYTF.